This note documents a single T cell receptor (beta chain) sequence. The sample holds many counts of this clonotype. What antigen it recognizes has not been identified. No much larger clone exists at a distance of one base, and base qualities are not known. To prepare the library, PCR was applied. Sequencing was carried out with an Illumina HiSeq 2500. To normalize quantification of the TCRbeta repertoire, the TCR libraries were built with molecular barcoding that relied on unique molecular identifiers. The public reads were reprocessed in TCRdb via fastp at Q25 and MiXCR, keeping in-frame beta chains. Rows are unified per CDR3 protein, each entry keeping the most common DNA and genes. Within this sample are 450,000 to 550,000 distinct CDR3 sequences, with around 10% of them counted one time only. The ten largest clones take up roughly 15% of the sample. This specimen belongs to a study of T-cell reconstitution after alpha-beta-depleted transplantation in children (dated by TCRdb to 2016 to 2017). Regarding the study in general: The study quantitatively tracked T-cell immune reconstitution after TCRalphabeta/CD19-depleted allogeneic hematopoietic cell transplantation in children using TCR repertoire profiling.

From the cysteine up to the phenylalanine, the CDR3 has a length of 20 residues. CDR3 DNA is the only sequence kept; it has 60 bases, read in frame from the first base. Taken from the germline V gene, the CDR1 and CDR2 loops are SGHDT and YYEEEE. From V the trimming removes 0 bases and from J it removes 5 bases, while the gene matches leave 20 bases of the junction unaccounted for. Interpreted using the paper, the treatment or condition label stands for: allogeneic hematopoietic cell transplantation with graft depleted of TCRalphabeta T cells and CD19 B cells. Transplant recipients were children who received TCRalphabeta/CD19-depleted allogeneic hematopoietic cell grafts. Findings and caveats that apply to the study as a whole: The apparently early recovery of alphabetaT-cell counts about two months after transplant reportedly depended on only several hundred rapidly expanded clones that came from non-depleted graft cells. In some patients, high TCRbeta diversity at day 60 was attributed to recipient T cells and intrathymic progenitors that had survived conditioning. Over the following months the frequencies of hyperexpanded clones went down, and after one year T-cell counts and TCRbeta diversity were mostly credited to newly produced T cells.

This sequence uses TRBV5-6 and TRBJ2-1, with 7 middle bases fitting TRBD2. This receptor was obtained from a female patient aged 2 to 10 who had a stem cell transplant for aplastic anemia, so the T cells may come from the graft donor. The sample in question was PBMCs, mostly from graft donor cells, obtained 180 days after TCRalphabeta/CD19-depleted stem cell transplant. CDR3 loop: CASSLAGFGPWLAADNEQFF. The sequenced DNA is TGTGCCAGCAGCTTGGCCGGTTTTGGCCCCTGGCTAGCGGCCGACAATGAGCAGTTCTTC.